The 24 T cell receptor beta chains reported below all come from one sample, sequenced in a study of blood T cell repertoires in COVID-19. Repertoires were generated with immunoSEQ multiplex PCR, while TCRdb's copy carries only in-frame clones and drops some. In the table there are some 190,000 clones, 80% to 90% of which are singletons. The material sequenced was peripheral blood. Receptor source: a human donor with active or convalescent COVID-19. The donor label of this sample is uncertain.

This clone was seen only once. The rearrangement joins TRBV28 to TRBJ2-2, with 10 nucleotides matching TRBD2. Germline values: CDR1 MDHEN, CDR2 SYDVKM. V shed 2 bases, J shed 2 bases, and the junction held 8 bases outside the gene matches. The CDR3 has 18 amino acids. CDR3 residues: CASSLVSSGGRNTGELFF. In nucleotides, the CDR3 is TGTGCCAGCAGTTTAGTCTCTAGCGGGGGCCGAAACACCGGGGAGCTGTTTTTT.

The rearrangement uses TRBV9 and TRBJ2-1, with 11 positions matching TRBD2. Unmatched junction bases numbered 2, after V lost 3 bases and J lost 0 bases. Germline V gene data show CDR1 as SGDLS and CDR2 as YYNGEE. CDR3 length: 16 amino acids. The CDR3 DNA reads TGTGCCAGCAGCGCTCTAGCGGGAGGCTCCTACAATGAGCAGTTCTTC. Translating it yields CASSALAGGSYNEQFF.

V is TRBV7-6 and J is TRBJ2-5, with TRBD1 matching over 9 bases. Trimming cost V 5 bases and J 4 bases; bases outside gene matches: 8. This CDR3 is 15 amino acids long. Germline lookup yields CDR1 SGHVS and CDR2 FNYEAQ. The DNA of the CDR3 is TGTGCCAGCAGCCGGACAGGGGTTTTGGGAGAGACCCAGTACTTC. It encodes CASSRTGVLGETQYF.

The gene calls are TRBV6-2 or TRBV6-3 and TRBJ1-3; tentatively, D is TRBD1 (5 bases). Germline V gene sequence: CDR1 MNHEY, CDR2 SVGEGT. The V end lost 3 bases, the J end lost 3 bases, and 12 bases lay between the germline ends. The CDR3 has 15 residues. The CDR3 spells CASSYRGTFGNTIYF. DNA for the CDR3: TGTGCCAGCAGTTATCGGGGGACCTTTGGAAACACCATATATTTT.

This chain uses TRBV4-2 with TRBJ1-3, with 7 bases lining up with TRBD1. Germline assignment: CDR1 LGHNA and CDR2 YNFKEQ. This CDR3 is 14 amino acids long. The J segment lost 4 bases and the V segment lost 1 base, leaving 1 base of the junction unmatched. Here the CDR3 DNA reads TGTGCCAGCAGCCAAGCGGGACAGGGAAACACCATATATTTT. Translated: CASSQAGQGNTIYF.

V and J are TRBV27 and TRBJ2-7; 13 nucleotides agree with TRBD2. CDR1 is MNHEY, CDR2 SMNVEV, per germline (reference sequence). The trim removed 7 bases at V and 1 base at J, leaving 4 bases unmatched. The CDR3 has 15 residues. CDR3 DNA: TGTGCCAGCATCCAACTAGCGGGGGGGTCCTACGAGCAGTACTTC. Residues: CASIQLAGGSYEQYF.

V and J are TRBV18 and TRBJ1-4; the D is unclear. V gave up 1 base and J gave up 8 bases, with 14 bases separating them. This CDR3 region has 15 residues. The germline CDR1 and CDR2 sequences are KGHSH and LQKENI. CDR3 sequence reads: CASSPREARGEKLFF. The CDR3 DNA sequence: TGTGCCAGCTCACCACGGGAAGCCCGAGGGGAAAAACTGTTTTTT.

The V call is TRBV2, the J call TRBJ2-3, with 9 positions matching TRBD2. The trim removed 2 bases at V and 5 bases at J, leaving 5 bases unmatched. Germline V lookup: CDR1 SNHLY, CDR2 FYNNEI. The CDR3 totals 15 residues. CDR3 amino acids: CASSENSGSRDTQYF. CDR3 nucleotide sequence: TGTGCCAGCAGTGAAAATAGCGGGAGTCGAGATACGCAGTATTTT.

The chain carries TRBV19 and TRBJ2-7; 7 nucleotides align to TRBD1. CDR1 LNHDA and CDR2 SQIVND come from the germline V gene (reference sequence). The junction had 5 bases not matched to a gene; V was cut back by 6 bases and J by 3 bases. The CDR3 loop spans 13 amino acids. The CDR3 protein is CASSLGQYYEQYF. In nucleotides, the CDR3 is TGTGCCAGTAGCCTGGGACAGTACTACGAGCAGTACTTC.

The chain has TRBV5-5 and TRBJ2-7, with D hard to call. Trimming removed 2 bases from V and 4 bases from J, with 13 bases in between. The CDR3 extends over 14 amino acids. Germline V gene data show CDR1 as SGHKS and CDR2 as YYEKEE (reference sequence). The CDR3 nucleotides read TGTGCCAGCAGCTTCTCAACTGGTCGTTACGAGCAGTACTTC. It translates to CASSFSTGRYEQYF.

This chain joins TRBV18 and TRBJ1-4; 7 positions agree with TRBD1. The CDR3 spans 14 residues. V trimming: 6 bases; J trimming: 10 bases; junction bases outside the gene matches: 11. CDR1 and CDR2 from the germline V gene are KGHSH and LQKENI. CDR3 residues: CASSPRDSGGKLFF. In DNA form, the CDR3 reads TGTGCCAGCTCTCCCCGGGACAGCGGAGGAAAACTGTTTTTT.

The chain uses TRBV7-9 and TRBJ2-7, with D hard to call. The CDR3 has 13 amino acids. The V end lost 6 bases, the J end lost 0 bases, and 9 bases lay between the germline ends. The V gene's germline CDR1 is SEHNR and CDR2 FQNEAQ (reference sequence). The CDR3 bases are TGTGCCAGCAGAGCAGGAAGCTCCTACGAGCAGTACTTC. Amino acids: CASRAGSSYEQYF.

The count of this clone is one. The gene calls are TRBV28 and TRBJ2-2; 13 bases are shared with TRBD2. The CDR3 consists of 18 residues. Per germline, CDR1 MDHEN and CDR2 SYDVKM. The junction had 16 bases not matched to a gene; V was cut back by 6 bases and J by 9 bases. The CDR3, as DNA: TGTGCCAGCAGCCCCCCTGGACTAGCGGGGGCCATAACCAGGGAGCTGTTTTTT. Translating gives CASSPPGLAGAITRELFF.

This chain joins TRBV7-9 and TRBJ2-1, with TRBD2 matching 7 bases. The CDR3 loop spans 16 amino acids. The germline V gene has CDR1 SEHNR and CDR2 FQNEAQ (reference sequence). V lost 3 bases to trimming and J lost 8 bases; unmatched junction nucleotides: 13. The CDR3 sequence: CASSLTSRKPVYEQFF. DNA of the CDR3: TGTGCCAGCAGCTTGACTAGCCGAAAACCGGTATATGAGCAGTTCTTC. Full variable domain (missing parts from reference TRBV7-9 and TRBJ2-1): DTGVSQNPRHKITKRGQNVTFRCDPISEHNRLYWYRQTLGQGPEFLTYFQNEAQLEKSRLLSDRFSAERPKGSFSTLEIQRTEQGDSAMYLCASSLTSRKPVYEQFFGPGTRLTVL.

The rearrangement uses TRBV2 and TRBJ2-1; 8 bases agree with TRBD1. The germline gives CDR1 SNHLY, CDR2 FYNNEI. The V segment lost 6 bases and the J segment 9 bases; nucleotides outside the gene matches: 10. This CDR3 has 14 residues. As DNA, the CDR3 is TGTGCCAGCAGGGTCCAGGGGGCGCAGGTTGAGCAGTTCTTC. It yields the protein CASRVQGAQVEQFF.

This clone was detected a few times. V gene TRBV15 combines with J gene TRBJ2-1; TRBD2 agrees at 11 bases. The CDR3 is made up of 13 amino acids. CDR1 and CDR2 from the germline V gene are LNHNV and YYDKDF (reference sequence). Trimming removed 11 bases from V and 4 bases from J; junction bases left unmatched: 4. The CDR3 sequence is CAARLAGYNEQFF. The CDR3 DNA is TGTGCCGCCCGACTAGCGGGGTACAATGAGCAGTTCTTC.

The chain combines TRBV30 with TRBJ1-1, with 8 bases lining up with TRBD1. J was trimmed by 6 bases and V by 8 bases; bases with no gene match: 11. CDR1 is GTSNPN and CDR2 is SVGIG in the germline V gene (reference sequence). The CDR3 consists of 13 residues. The CDR3 DNA sequence: TGTGCCCGGACAGGGAAAGTTGTCGCTGAAGCTTTCTTT. This sequence encodes CARTGKVVAEAFF.

The genes are TRBV29-1 and TRBJ2-5; 16 positions agree with TRBD2. The length of the CDR3 is 16 residues. Unmatched junction bases numbered 11, after V lost 8 bases and J lost 5 bases. The V gene's germline CDR1 is SQVTM and CDR2 ANQGSEA. CDR3 sequence (DNA): TGCAGCCCGACGGGACTAGCGGGGGGGCCTCCGGAGACCCAGTACTTC. It codes for CSPTGLAGGPPETQYF.

This clone was found once. V and J are TRBV10-3 and TRBJ1-1; D gene uncertain. Germline V lookup: CDR1 ENHRY, CDR2 SYGVKD. This CDR3 comprises 14 residues. The germline V and J ends were trimmed by 3 bases and 4 bases, with 12 bases remaining between them. CDR3 bases: TGTGCCATCAGTGATTGGGGAGTTGGCACTGAAGCTTTCTTT. It specifies CAISDWGVGTEAFF.

The J gene is TRBJ2-1, the V gene TRBV30; TRBD1 aligns across 10 bases. V shed 5 bases, J shed 7 bases, and the junction held 5 bases outside the gene matches. Looked up from germline, CDR1 is GTSNPN and CDR2 is SVGIG (reference sequence). The length of the CDR3 is 13 residues. In nucleotides, the CDR3 is TGTGCCTGGGACAGGGGGCAAAGGAATGAGCAGTTCTTC. The encoded protein is CAWDRGQRNEQFF. Supplemented by reference TRBV30 and TRBJ2-1, the full variable domain reads SQTIHQWPATLVQPVGSPLSLECTVEGTSNPNLYWYRQAAGRGLQLLFYSVGIGQISSEVPQNLSASRPQDRQFILSSKKLLLSDSGFYLCAWDRGQRNEQFFGPGTRLTVL.

This chain links TRBV9 with TRBJ2-7; D is possibly TRBD2 (5 bases). The germline gives CDR1 SGDLS, CDR2 YYNGEE. V lost 0 bases, J lost 2 bases, and 12 bases lay in between. This CDR3 has 15 amino acids. CDR3 nucleotide sequence: TGTGCCAGCAGCGTAGGAGGTCCGAGGGCCTACGAGCAGTACTTC. Amino acid sequence: CASSVGGPRAYEQYF.

The chain has TRBV7-3 and TRBJ2-3; 8 positions match TRBD1. The CDR3 is made up of 15 amino acids. After removal of 5 bases from V and 4 bases from J, the junction contained 8 bases not matched to a gene. Per germline, CDR1 SGHTA and CDR2 FQGTGA. In nucleotides, the CDR3 is TGTGCCAGCAGCACCGGACAGGGAGGCCCAGATACGCAGTATTTT. It yields the protein CASSTGQGGPDTQYF.

This chain links TRBV24-1 with TRBJ1-2; 8 bases match TRBD1. With V trimmed by 2 bases and J by 8 bases, 6 bases remained unmatched. CDR3 size: 14 residues. Looked up from germline, CDR1 is KGHDR and CDR2 is SFDVKD. The CDR3 reads CATSDWTGTIGYTF. The DNA for the CDR3 is TGTGCCACCAGTGATTGGACAGGGACGATAGGCTACACCTTC.

This chain's CDR3 is CASATIAVTGELFF. The CDR3 bases are TGTGCCAGCGCCACCATAGCGGTGACCGGGGAGCTGTTTTTT. The V gene is TRBV28, the J gene TRBJ2-2; TRBD2 might be the D (6 bases). CDR1 and CDR2 (germline): MDHEN, SYDVKM. V was pared by 8 bases and J by 5 bases, with 15 bases between. The CDR3 totals 14 residues.